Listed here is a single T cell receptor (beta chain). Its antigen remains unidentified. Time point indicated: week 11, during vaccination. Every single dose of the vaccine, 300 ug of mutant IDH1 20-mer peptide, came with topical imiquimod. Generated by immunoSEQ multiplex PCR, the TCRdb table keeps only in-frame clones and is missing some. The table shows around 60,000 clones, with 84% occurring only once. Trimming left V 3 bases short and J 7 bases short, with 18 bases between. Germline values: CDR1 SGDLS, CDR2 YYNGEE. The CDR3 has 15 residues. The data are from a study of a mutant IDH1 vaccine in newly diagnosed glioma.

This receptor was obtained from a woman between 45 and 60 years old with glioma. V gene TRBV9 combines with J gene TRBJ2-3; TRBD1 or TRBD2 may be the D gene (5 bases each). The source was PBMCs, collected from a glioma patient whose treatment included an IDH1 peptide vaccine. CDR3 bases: TGTGCCAGCAGCGCTTCAGGGAGTAGTATCCATACGCAGTATTTT. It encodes CASSASGSSIHTQYF.